The next 32 T cell receptor beta chains were all read from a single sample in a study of OX40 agonist ivuxolimab in advanced cancers. Some clones are missing from TCRdb's copy, which holds only in-frame ones; the method was immunoSEQ multiplex PCR. The repertoire holds 80,000 or so clones, with 80% to 90% as singletons. The sample in question was CD4+ or CD8+ T cells sorted from blood, obtained in a trial of the OX40 agonist ivuxolimab. These TCRs come from an adult with an advanced solid tumor such as melanoma, head and neck, liver or kidney cancer.

The chain links TRBV7-6 to TRBJ2-7, with 7 nucleotides matching TRBD1. V lost 1 base to trimming and J lost 4 bases; unmatched junction nucleotides: 4. The germline V gene has CDR1 SGHVS and CDR2 FNYEAQ. This CDR3 region has 14 residues. The CDR3 loop reads CASSLGDSAYEQYV. As DNA, the CDR3 is TGTGCCAGCAGCTTAGGGGACAGCGCGTACGAGCAGTACGTC.

This chain joins TRBV7-7 and TRBJ2-2; D is unresolved. The CDR3 loop spans 13 amino acids. With 8 bases removed from V and 3 bases from J, the gap between germline ends came to 10 bases. Per germline, CDR1 SSHAT and CDR2 FNYEAQ (reference sequence). This CDR3 reads CASLGEDTGELFF. The CDR3 DNA reads TGTGCCAGCCTTGGGGAAGACACCGGGGAGCTGTTTTTT. The full variable domain, in which reference TRBV7-7 and TRBJ2-2 provide the parts outside the CDR3, is GAGVSQSPRYKVTKRGQDVTLRCDPISSHATLYWYQQALGQGPEFLTYFNYEAQPDKSGLPSDRFSAERPEGSISTLTIQRTEQRDSAMYRCASLGEDTGELFFGEGSRLTVL.

The chain uses TRBV2 and TRBJ1-2; TRBD1 is a possible D gene (5 bases). Germline CDR1 is SNHLY and CDR2 is FYNNEI. There are 13 residues in the CDR3. V lost 6 bases to trimming and J lost 2 bases, with 10 bases between them. CDR3 protein: CASRAGPNYGYTF. CDR3 bases: TGTGCCAGCAGGGCAGGGCCAAACTATGGCTACACCTTC.

In its sample, this clone was seen a few times. V gene TRBV28 combines with J gene TRBJ1-5; unclear D gene. The CDR3 contains 14 residues. Germline V gene lookup returns CDR1 MDHEN and CDR2 SYDVKM. The germline V and J ends were trimmed by 7 bases and 1 base, with 11 bases remaining between them. DNA for the CDR3: TGTGCCAGCATTCGTCATCAGAGCAATCAGCCCCAGCATTTT. Its translation is CASIRHQSNQPQHF.

The V gene is TRBV9, the J gene TRBJ1-6; no clear D gene. V lost 2 bases and J lost 5, with 8 bases in between. CDR1 SGDLS and CDR2 YYNGEE come from the germline V gene. CDR3 length: 14 amino acids. DNA for the CDR3: TGTGCCAGCAGCGTTGGCGGGGATAATTCACCCCTCCACTTT. The encoded protein is CASSVGGDNSPLHF.

This chain uses TRBV5-4 with TRBJ1-1; tentatively, D is TRBD1 (5 bases). Germline loops: CDR1 SGHNT, CDR2 YYREEE (reference sequence). V lost 2 bases and J lost 1, with 9 bases in between. The CDR3 is made up of 14 amino acids. The CDR3 DNA follows: TGTGCCAGCAGCTTCGGTCAGGGGAACACTGAAGCTTTCTTT. This codes for CASSFGQGNTEAFF. Based on the CDR3 plus reference TRBV5-4 and TRBJ1-1, the full variable domain is ETGVTQSPTHLIKTRGQQVTLRCSSQSGHNTVSWYQQALGQGPQFIFQYYREEENGRGNFPPRFSGLQFPNYSSELNVNALELDDSALYLCASSFGQGNTEAFFGQGTRLTVV.

V gene TRBV28 combines with J gene TRBJ1-2; possible D gene TRBD1, 5 bases. The CDR3 totals 15 residues. V was clipped by 3 bases and J by 4 bases, with 15 bases between them. CDR1 and CDR2 from the germline V gene are MDHEN and SYDVKM. The CDR3 coding sequence is TGTGCCAGCAGTTTCGGGCACTCTGGGGCCTATGGCTACACCTTC. It is translated as CASSFGHSGAYGYTF.

The table lists this clone with a count of one. V and J are TRBV18 and TRBJ1-1; D not certain. Germline-derived CDR1 and CDR2 are KGHSH and LQKENI. Trimming stripped 1 base from V and 4 bases from J, with 10 bases between. The CDR3 consists of 14 residues. The CDR3 here is CASSPRVSGTEAFF. For the CDR3, the DNA is TGTGCCAGCTCACCACGCGTATCAGGCACTGAAGCTTTCTTT.

This sequence joins TRBV28 and TRBJ2-6, with D unclear. The germline gives CDR1 MDHEN, CDR2 SYDVKM. V was cut by 1 base and J by 0 bases, with 4 bases left in between. The CDR3 sequence is 15 residues long. As DNA, the CDR3 is TGTGCCAGCAGTTTATTATCCTCTGGGGCCAACGTCCTGACTTTC. This sequence encodes CASSLLSSGANVLTF. The whole variable domain, filled in from reference TRBV28 and TRBJ2-6, reads DVKVTQSSRYLVKRTGEKVFLECVQDMDHENMFWYRQDPGLGLRLIYFSYDVKMKEKGDIPEGYSVSREKKERFSLILESASTNQTSMYLCASSLLSSGANVLTFGAGSRLTVL.

V gene TRBV19 combines with J gene TRBJ1-6; D may be TRBD1 (5 bases). V was clipped by 9 bases and J by 10 bases, with 16 bases between them. This CDR3 spans 13 amino acids. Germline V gene lookup returns CDR1 LNHDA and CDR2 SQIVND (reference sequence). The CDR3 DNA is TGTGCCAGCTCACCCGACCGGGGGTCACCCCTCCACTTT. It codes for CASSPDRGSPLHF.

The rearrangement links TRBV7-2 to TRBJ1-2; D is perhaps TRBD1 (5 bases). In germline, CDR1 is SGHTA, CDR2 FQGNSA. The CDR3 totals 13 residues. Trimming cost V 5 bases and J 4 bases, with 11 bases left between them. CDR3 region: CASSPRQGYGYTF. DNA for the CDR3: TGTGCCAGCAGCCCCCGGCAGGGCTATGGCTACACCTTC.

The chain couples TRBV5-1 to TRBJ2-7; no clear D gene. The V gene lost 4 bases and the J gene lost 0 bases, with 2 bases spanning the gap. Germline lookup yields CDR1 SGHRS and CDR2 YFSETQ. The CDR3 is 11 amino acids. Here the CDR3 reads CASSISYEQYF. In nucleotides, the CDR3 is TGCGCCAGCAGCATCTCCTACGAGCAGTACTTC.

This sequence joins TRBV28 and TRBJ2-7; the match to TRBD2 covers 9 bases. The CDR3 consists of 12 residues. V dropped 4 bases and J dropped 6; count of bases not matched to a gene: 1. Per the germline V gene, CDR1 is MDHEN and CDR2 is SYDVKM. CDR3 region: CASSWRGGEQYV. In DNA, the CDR3 is TGTGCCAGCAGTTGGCGGGGGGGCGAGCAGTACGTC.

V and J are TRBV7-9 and TRBJ2-5; no reliable D call. V was pared by 3 bases and J by 0 bases, with 11 bases between. Germline-derived CDR1 and CDR2 are SEHNR and FQNEAQ (reference sequence). This CDR3 region has 15 residues. CDR3 residues: CASSLGSGHQETQYF. The DNA of the CDR3 is TGTGCCAGCAGCTTGGGGTCGGGCCACCAAGAGACCCAGTACTTC.

The V and J genes are TRBV5-1 and TRBJ1-4, with 8 bases matching TRBD1. The CDR3 loop spans 14 amino acids. The ends lost 4 bases at V and 5 bases at J; junction bases unmatched: 4. Germline loops: CDR1 SGHRS, CDR2 YFSETQ. CDR3 in amino acids: CASSRGQENEKLFF. The CDR3 DNA sequence: TGCGCCAGCAGCCGGGGACAGGAAAATGAAAAACTGTTTTTT. Full variable domain (outside the CDR3, taken from reference TRBV5-1 and TRBJ1-4): KAGVTQTPRYLIKTRGQQVTLSCSPISGHRSVSWYQQTPGQGLQFLFEYFSETQRNKGNFPGRFSGRQFSNSRSEMNVSTLELGDSALYLCASSRGQENEKLFFGSGTQLSVL.

The chain is built from TRBV18 and TRBJ2-2, with 10 bases identical to TRBD2. After removal of 3 bases from V and 0 bases from J, the junction contained 7 bases not matched to a gene. Germline V gene data show CDR1 as KGHSH and CDR2 as LQKENI. The CDR3 extends over 18 amino acids. The CDR3 DNA sequence: TGTGCCAGCTCACCCCGGCTAGCGGGGGTTACGAACACCGGGGAGCTGTTTTTT. Translated, it gives CASSPRLAGVTNTGELFF.

This chain joins TRBV10-3 and TRBJ2-2; D might be TRBD1 (5 bases). Germline V gene data show CDR1 as ENHRY and CDR2 as SYGVKD. This CDR3 spans 14 amino acids. V was pared by 6 bases and J by 3 bases, with 11 bases between. CDR3 in amino acids: CAIRDAQDTGELFF. The CDR3, as DNA: TGTGCCATCAGGGACGCACAGGACACCGGGGAGCTGTTTTTT.

The chain combines TRBV7-2 with TRBJ1-1; D is unclear. The CDR3 has 14 amino acids. Trimming shortened V by 3 bases and J by 3 bases, and 11 bases separated the two germline ends. CDR1 is SGHTA and CDR2 is FQGNSA in the germline V gene. The CDR3 DNA is TGTGCCAGCAGCTTTCAAAGCCGGTACACTGAAGCTTTCTTT. It encodes CASSFQSRYTEAFF.

This clone was seen just once. This rearrangement joins TRBV5-5 to TRBJ2-3; D is unresolved. V lost 4 bases and J lost 4, with 22 bases in between. This CDR3 has 17 residues. Germline-derived CDR1 and CDR2 are SGHKS and YYEKEE (reference sequence). The CDR3 region is CASSRNRGSGRSDTQYF. CDR3 DNA: TGTGCCAGCAGCCGGAATCGAGGCTCCGGGCGATCAGATACGCAGTATTTT.

The chain uses TRBV28 and TRBJ2-7, with D unclear. CDR3 size: 14 residues. CDR1 is MDHEN, CDR2 SYDVKM, per germline. Trimming removed 8 bases at V and 5 bases at J, with 19 bases between. DNA for the CDR3: TGTGCCAGCGCGGACCTGAAGCAATTTCACGAGCAGTACTTC. It encodes CASADLKQFHEQYF.

The chain has TRBV4-1 and TRBJ1-1; TRBD1 is a possible D gene (6 bases). V dropped 3 bases and J dropped 2 bases, with 13 bases sitting between them. The CDR3 spans 15 residues. The germline V gene encodes CDR1 MGHRA and CDR2 YSYEKL. The CDR3 nucleotides read TGCGCCAGCAGCCAGACCTACAGGGCCAACACTGAAGCTTTCTTT. Its protein product is CASSQTYRANTEAFF.

This clone was recorded a few times. This chain uses TRBV5-4 with TRBJ1-2, with a tentative D call TRBD1 (5 bases). The CDR3 sequence is 13 residues long. V lost 2 bases and J 5 bases, leaving 10 bases between the germline ends. CDR1 is SGHNT and CDR2 is YYREEE in the germline V gene (reference sequence). CDR3 residues: CASSLPGRYGYTF. The CDR3 coding sequence is TGTGCCAGCAGCTTACCGGGACGGTATGGCTACACCTTC.

This chain links TRBV5-1 with TRBJ2-3; 7 positions agree with TRBD2. In germline, CDR1 is SGHRS, CDR2 YFSETQ. The CDR3 runs to 15 residues. V lost 2 bases and J lost 6; bases outside the gene matches: 9. The CDR3 DNA reads TGCGCCAGCAGCTTAGCGGGGACGAGACGCGATACGCAGTATTTT. It encodes CASSLAGTRRDTQYF.

V is TRBV19 and J is TRBJ2-7; 7 nucleotides agree with TRBD1. Trimming took 3 bases from V and 1 from J; bases not matched to a gene: 6. Germline lookup yields CDR1 LNHDA and CDR2 SQIVND (reference sequence). The CDR3 is 15 residues long. The CDR3 DNA reads TGTGCCAGTAGTATGGGGACAGTAATTTCCTACGAGCAGTACTTC. Translated: CASSMGTVISYEQYF.

V gene TRBV27 combines with J gene TRBJ2-2; 12 bases align to TRBD1. Germline CDR1 and CDR2: MNHEY and SMNVEV (reference sequence). V was pared by 1 base and J by 6 bases, with 15 bases of the junction left unmatched. The CDR3 covers 20 residues. CDR3 sequence reads: CASSLFPGQGAFFAAGELFF. The CDR3 nucleotides read TGTGCCAGCAGTTTATTTCCGGGACAGGGGGCCTTTTTTGCGGCCGGGGAGCTGTTTTTT.

This clone was counted once. The chain uses TRBV5-1 and TRBJ1-5, with no clear D. This CDR3 has 14 residues. Trimming took 4 bases from V and 2 from J, leaving 10 bases between them. Germline V gene data show CDR1 as SGHRS and CDR2 as YFSETQ. The CDR3 sequence: CASSPSDRNQPQHF. The CDR3 coding sequence is TGCGCCAGCAGCCCAAGCGACCGCAATCAGCCCCAGCATTTT.

The rearrangement uses TRBV25-1 and TRBJ1-1; no clear D. The V end lost 2 bases, the J end lost 0 bases, and 10 bases lay between the germline ends. Germline loops: CDR1 MGHDK, CDR2 SYGVNS. This CDR3 is 15 amino acids long. The DNA of the CDR3 is TGTGCCAGCAGTGAACCGGGAGGGTTGAACACTGAAGCTTTCTTT. Its protein is CASSEPGGLNTEAFF.

In DNA form, the CDR3 reads TGTGCCAGCAGCTTAGCCGGTAGCTACGAGCAGTACTTC. It specifies CASSLAGSYEQYF. This sequence joins TRBV7-9 and TRBJ2-7; D ambiguous. Germline CDR1 SEHNR, CDR2 FQNEAQ (reference sequence). The CDR3 loop spans 13 amino acids. The ends were cut back, 0 bases at V and 3 bases at J, with 6 bases in the middle.

This chain links TRBV6-5 with TRBJ1-6; D call uncertain. Trimming shortened V by 4 bases and J by 9 bases, and 7 bases separated the two germline ends. The V gene's germline CDR1 is MNHEY and CDR2 SVGAGI. The CDR3 has 12 residues. CDR3 in amino acids: CASSSRGSPLHF. DNA for the CDR3: TGTGCCAGCAGTTCGAGAGGTTCACCCCTCCACTTT.

V usage is TRBV11-2 and J usage is TRBJ2-3, with a weak D call TRBD2 (5 bases). The germline CDR1 and CDR2 sequences are SGHAT and FQNNGV. V was pared by 0 bases and J by 0 bases, with 7 bases between. The CDR3 has 15 residues. The DNA of the CDR3 is TGTGCCAGCAGCTTAGATCGGGATAGCACAGATACGCAGTATTTT. Its protein product is CASSLDRDSTDTQYF.

This clone was seen just once. The chain carries TRBV18 and TRBJ1-1, with D tentatively TRBD1 (5 bases). Trimming shortened V by 5 bases and J by 1 base, and 11 bases separated the two germline ends. Per germline, CDR1 KGHSH and CDR2 LQKENI. The length of the CDR3 is 14 residues. CDR3 amino acids: CASSNRGSNTEAFF. CDR3 nucleotides: TGTGCCAGCTCAAACCGGGGCTCGAACACTGAAGCTTTCTTT. Full variable domain (missing parts from reference TRBV18 and TRBJ1-1): NAGVMQNPRHLVRRRGQEARLRCSPMKGHSHVYWYRQLPEEGLKFMVYLQKENIIDESGMPKERFSAEFPKEGPSILRIQQVVRGDSAAYFCASSNRGSNTEAFFGQGTRLTVV.

This chain links TRBV29-1 with TRBJ1-2; 9 bases are shared with TRBD1. Germline CDR1 is SQVTM and CDR2 is ANQGSEA. The CDR3 loop spans 15 amino acids. V lost 4 bases and J lost 8; bases outside the gene matches: 14. CDR3 nucleotides: TGCAGCGTTGTATCGGGGACAGGGTGGTTGGAAGGCTACACCTTC. Amino acid sequence: CSVVSGTGWLEGYTF. The full variable domain, in which reference TRBV29-1 and TRBJ1-2 provide the parts outside the CDR3, is SAVISQKPSRDICQRGTSLTIQCQVDSQVTMMFWYRQQPGQSLTLIATANQGSEATYESGFVIDKFPISRPNLTFSTLTVSNMSPEDSSIYLCSVVSGTGWLEGYTFGSGTRLTVV.